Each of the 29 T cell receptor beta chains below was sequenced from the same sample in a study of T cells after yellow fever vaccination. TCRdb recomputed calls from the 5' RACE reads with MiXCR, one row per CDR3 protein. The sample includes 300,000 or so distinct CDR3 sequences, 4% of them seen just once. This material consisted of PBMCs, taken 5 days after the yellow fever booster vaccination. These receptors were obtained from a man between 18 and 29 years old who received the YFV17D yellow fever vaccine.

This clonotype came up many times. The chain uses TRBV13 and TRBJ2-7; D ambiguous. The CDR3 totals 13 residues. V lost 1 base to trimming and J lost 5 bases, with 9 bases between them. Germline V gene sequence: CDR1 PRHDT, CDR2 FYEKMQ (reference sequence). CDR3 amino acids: CASSLVIRDEQYF. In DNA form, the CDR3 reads TGTGCCAGCAGCTTAGTGATAAGGGACGAGCAGTACTTC. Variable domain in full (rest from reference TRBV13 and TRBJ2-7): AAGVIQSPRHLIKEKRETATLKCYPIPRHDTVYWYQQGPGQDPQFLISFYEKMQSDKGSIPDRFSAQQFSDYHSELNMSSLELGDSALYFCASSLVIRDEQYFGPGTRLTVT.

The CDR3 spells CASSLARGSREEKLFF. In DNA form, the CDR3 reads TGTGCCAGCAGCTTGGCCAGGGGCAGCAGGGAGGAAAAACTGTTTTTT. The J gene is TRBJ1-4, the V gene TRBV5-5, with D perhaps TRBD1 (6 bases). This CDR3 region has 16 residues. Trimming stripped 0 bases from V and 8 bases from J, with 17 bases between. Germline CDR1 is SGHKS and CDR2 is YYEKEE (reference sequence). Looking up the rest from reference TRBV5-5 and TRBJ1-4 gives the full variable domain: DAGVTQSPTHLIKTRGQQVTLRCSPISGHKSVSWYQQVLGQGPQFIFQYYEKEERGRGNFPDRFSARQFPNYSSELNVNALLLGDSALYLCASSLARGSREEKLFFGSGTQLSVL.

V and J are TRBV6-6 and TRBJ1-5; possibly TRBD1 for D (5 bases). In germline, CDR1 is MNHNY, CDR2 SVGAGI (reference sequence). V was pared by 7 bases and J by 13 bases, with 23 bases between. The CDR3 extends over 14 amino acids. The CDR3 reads CASTTNPGISNQHF. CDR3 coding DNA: TGTGCCAGCACCACTAACCCAGGGATTAGCAATCAGCATTTT.

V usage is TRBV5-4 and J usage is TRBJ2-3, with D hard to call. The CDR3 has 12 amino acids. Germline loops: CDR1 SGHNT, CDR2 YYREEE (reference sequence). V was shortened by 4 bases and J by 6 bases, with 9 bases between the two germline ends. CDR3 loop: CASSVYSDTQYF. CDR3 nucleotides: TGTGCCAGCAGCGTCTACTCGGATACGCAGTATTTT.

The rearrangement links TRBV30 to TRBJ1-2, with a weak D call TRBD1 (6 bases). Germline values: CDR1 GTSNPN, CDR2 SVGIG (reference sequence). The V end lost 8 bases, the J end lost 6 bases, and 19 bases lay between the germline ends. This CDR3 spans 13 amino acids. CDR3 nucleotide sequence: TGTGCCCAGAACTCACAGGGATTTCATGGCTACACCTTC. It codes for CAQNSQGFHGYTF. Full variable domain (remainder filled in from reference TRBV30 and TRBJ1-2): SQTIHQWPATLVQPVGSPLSLECTVEGTSNPNLYWYRQAAGRGLQLLFYSVGIGQISSEVPQNLSASRPQDRQFILSSKKLLLSDSGFYLCAQNSQGFHGYTFGSGTRLTVV.

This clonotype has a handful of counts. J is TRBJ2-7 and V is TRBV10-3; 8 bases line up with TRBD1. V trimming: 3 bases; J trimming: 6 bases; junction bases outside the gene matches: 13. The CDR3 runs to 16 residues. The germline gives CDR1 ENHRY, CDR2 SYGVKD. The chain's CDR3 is CAISDLGQGSYGEQYF. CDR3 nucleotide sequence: TGTGCCATCAGTGATCTAGGACAGGGAAGTTATGGCGAGCAGTACTTC.

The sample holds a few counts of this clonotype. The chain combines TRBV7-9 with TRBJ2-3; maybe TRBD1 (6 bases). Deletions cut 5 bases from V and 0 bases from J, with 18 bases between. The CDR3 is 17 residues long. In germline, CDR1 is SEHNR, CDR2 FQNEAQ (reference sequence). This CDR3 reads CASSLFRTVSSTDTQYF. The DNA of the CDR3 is TGTGCCAGCAGCCTCTTTCGGACAGTCTCTAGCACAGATACGCAGTATTTT.

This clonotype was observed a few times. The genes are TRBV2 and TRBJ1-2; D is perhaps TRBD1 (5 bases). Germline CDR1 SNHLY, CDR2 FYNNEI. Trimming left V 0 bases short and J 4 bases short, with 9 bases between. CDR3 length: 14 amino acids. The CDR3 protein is CASSEAGVLYGYTF. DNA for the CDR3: TGTGCCAGCAGTGAAGCAGGGGTACTCTATGGCTACACCTTC.

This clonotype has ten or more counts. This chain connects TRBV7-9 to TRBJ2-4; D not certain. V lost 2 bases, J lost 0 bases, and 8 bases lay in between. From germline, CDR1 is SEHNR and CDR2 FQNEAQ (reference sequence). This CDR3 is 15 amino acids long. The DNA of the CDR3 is TGTGCCAGCAGCTTAATCAACCTAGCCAAAAACATTCAGTACTTC. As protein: CASSLINLAKNIQYF. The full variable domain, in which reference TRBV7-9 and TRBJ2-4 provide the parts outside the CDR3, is DTGVSQNPRHKITKRGQNVTFRCDPISEHNRLYWYRQTLGQGPEFLTYFQNEAQLEKSRLLSDRFSAERPKGSFSTLEIQRTEQGDSAMYLCASSLINLAKNIQYFGAGTRLSVL.

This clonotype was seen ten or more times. CDR3 sequence: CASSGGGSSNQPQHF. CDR3 sequence (DNA): TGTGCCAGCAGTGGGGGGGGGAGCAGCAATCAGCCCCAGCATTTT. J is TRBJ1-5 and V is TRBV12-3 or TRBV12-4; a weak D match, TRBD1 (5 bases). V lost 5 bases and J lost 1, with 12 bases in between. This CDR3 comprises 15 residues.

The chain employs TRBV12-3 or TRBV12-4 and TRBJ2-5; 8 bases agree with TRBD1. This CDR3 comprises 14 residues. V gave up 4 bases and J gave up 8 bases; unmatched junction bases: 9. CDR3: CASSSDGTGGTQYF. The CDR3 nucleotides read TGTGCCAGCAGTTCGGATGGGACAGGTGGCACCCAGTACTTC.

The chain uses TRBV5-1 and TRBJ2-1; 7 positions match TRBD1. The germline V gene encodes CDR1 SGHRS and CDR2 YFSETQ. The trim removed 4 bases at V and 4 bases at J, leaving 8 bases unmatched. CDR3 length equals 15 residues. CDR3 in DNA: TGCGCCAGCAGCCCAAGGCAGGGGGATTACAATGAGCAGTTCTTC. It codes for CASSPRQGDYNEQFF. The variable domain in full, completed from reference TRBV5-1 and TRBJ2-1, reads KAGVTQTPRYLIKTRGQQVTLSCSPISGHRSVSWYQQTPGQGLQFLFEYFSETQRNKGNFPGRFSGRQFSNSRSEMNVSTLELGDSALYLCASSPRQGDYNEQFFGPGTRLTVL.

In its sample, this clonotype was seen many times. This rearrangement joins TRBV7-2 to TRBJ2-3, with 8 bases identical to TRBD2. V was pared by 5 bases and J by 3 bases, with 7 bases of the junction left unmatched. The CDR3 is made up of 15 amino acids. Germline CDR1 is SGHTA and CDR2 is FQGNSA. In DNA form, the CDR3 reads TGTGCCAGCAGCCAACGGGGGGGCCGAACAGATACGCAGTATTTT. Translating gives CASSQRGGRTDTQYF. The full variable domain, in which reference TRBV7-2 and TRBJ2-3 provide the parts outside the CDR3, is GAGVSQSPSNKVTEKGKDVELRCDPISGHTALYWYRQSLGQGLEFLIYFQGNSAPDKSGLPSDRFSAERTGGSVSTLTIQRTQQEDSAVYLCASSQRGGRTDTQYFGPGTRLTVL.

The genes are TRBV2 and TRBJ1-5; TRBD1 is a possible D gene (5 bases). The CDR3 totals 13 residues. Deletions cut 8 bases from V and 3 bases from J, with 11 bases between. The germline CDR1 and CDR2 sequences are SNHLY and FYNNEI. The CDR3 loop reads CASRDDLNQPQHF. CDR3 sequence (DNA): TGTGCCAGCCGGGACGACCTCAATCAGCCCCAGCATTTT.

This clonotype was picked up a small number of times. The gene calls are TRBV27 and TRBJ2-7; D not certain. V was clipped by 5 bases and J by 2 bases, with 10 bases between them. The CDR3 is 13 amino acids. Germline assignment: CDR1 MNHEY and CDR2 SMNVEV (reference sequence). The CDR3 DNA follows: TGTGCCAGCAGTCGCCTTTACACCTACGAGCAGTACTTC. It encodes CASSRLYTYEQYF.

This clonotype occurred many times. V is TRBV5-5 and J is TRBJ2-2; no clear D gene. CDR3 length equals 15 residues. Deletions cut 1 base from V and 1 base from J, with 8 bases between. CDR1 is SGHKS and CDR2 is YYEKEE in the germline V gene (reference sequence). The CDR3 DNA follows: TGTGCCAGCAGCTTGTACACCCTGAACACCGGGGAGCTGTTTTTT. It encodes CASSLYTLNTGELFF.

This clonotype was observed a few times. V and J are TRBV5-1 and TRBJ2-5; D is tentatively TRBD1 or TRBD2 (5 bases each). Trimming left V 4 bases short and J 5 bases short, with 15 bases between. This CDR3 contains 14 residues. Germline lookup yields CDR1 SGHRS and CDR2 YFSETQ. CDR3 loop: CASSQWGPGETQYF. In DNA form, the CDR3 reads TGCGCCAGCAGCCAGTGGGGCCCGGGGGAGACCCAGTACTTC.

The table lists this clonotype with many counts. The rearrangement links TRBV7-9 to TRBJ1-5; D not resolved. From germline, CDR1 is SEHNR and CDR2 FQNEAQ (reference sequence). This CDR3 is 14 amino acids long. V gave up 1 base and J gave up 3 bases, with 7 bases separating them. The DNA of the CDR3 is TGTGCCAGCAGCTTAGGGGAATCCAATCAGCCCCAGCATTTT. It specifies CASSLGESNQPQHF. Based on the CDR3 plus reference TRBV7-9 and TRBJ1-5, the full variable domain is DTGVSQNPRHKITKRGQNVTFRCDPISEHNRLYWYRQTLGQGPEFLTYFQNEAQLEKSRLLSDRFSAERPKGSFSTLEIQRTEQGDSAMYLCASSLGESNQPQHFGDGTRLSIL.

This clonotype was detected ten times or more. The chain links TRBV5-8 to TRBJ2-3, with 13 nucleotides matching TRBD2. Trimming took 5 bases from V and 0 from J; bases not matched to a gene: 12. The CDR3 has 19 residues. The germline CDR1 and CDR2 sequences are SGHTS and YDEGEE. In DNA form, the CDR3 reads TGTGCCAGCAGATGGACTAGCGGGGGACATCCCTTTAGCACAGATACGCAGTATTTT. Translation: CASRWTSGGHPFSTDTQYF.

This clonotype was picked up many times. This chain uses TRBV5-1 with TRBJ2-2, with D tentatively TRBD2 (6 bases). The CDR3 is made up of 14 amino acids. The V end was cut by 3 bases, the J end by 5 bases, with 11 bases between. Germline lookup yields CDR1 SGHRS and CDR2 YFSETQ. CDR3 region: CASSWGDLTGELFF. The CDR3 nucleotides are TGCGCCAGCAGCTGGGGGGACTTAACCGGGGAGCTGTTTTTT.

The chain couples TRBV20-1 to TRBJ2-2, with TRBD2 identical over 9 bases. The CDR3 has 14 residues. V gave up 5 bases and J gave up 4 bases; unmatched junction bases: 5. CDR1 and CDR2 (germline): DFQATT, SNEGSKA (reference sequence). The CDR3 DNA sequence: TGCAGTGCTGCGGGGGGGGCACTCACCGGGGAGCTGTTTTTT. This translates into CSAAGGALTGELFF.

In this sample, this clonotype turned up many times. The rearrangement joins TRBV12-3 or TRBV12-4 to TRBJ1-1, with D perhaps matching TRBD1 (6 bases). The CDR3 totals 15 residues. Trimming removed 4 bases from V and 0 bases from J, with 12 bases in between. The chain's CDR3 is CASSSGQSMNTEAFF. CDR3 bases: TGTGCCAGCAGTTCTGGACAGAGCATGAACACTGAAGCTTTCTTT.

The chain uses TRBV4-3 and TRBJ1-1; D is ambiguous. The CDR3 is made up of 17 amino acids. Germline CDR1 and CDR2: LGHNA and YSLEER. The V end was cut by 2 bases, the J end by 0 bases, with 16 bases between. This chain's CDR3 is CASSQKRETSLNTEAFF. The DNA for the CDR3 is TGCGCCAGCAGCCAAAAGAGGGAAACAAGCTTGAACACTGAAGCTTTCTTT.

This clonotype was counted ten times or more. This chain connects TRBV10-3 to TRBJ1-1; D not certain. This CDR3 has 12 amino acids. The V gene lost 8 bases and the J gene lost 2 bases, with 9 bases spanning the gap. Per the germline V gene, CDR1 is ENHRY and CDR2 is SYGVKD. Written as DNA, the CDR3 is TGTGCCATCGGGAAGGAAAACACTGAAGCTTTCTTT. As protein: CAIGKENTEAFF.

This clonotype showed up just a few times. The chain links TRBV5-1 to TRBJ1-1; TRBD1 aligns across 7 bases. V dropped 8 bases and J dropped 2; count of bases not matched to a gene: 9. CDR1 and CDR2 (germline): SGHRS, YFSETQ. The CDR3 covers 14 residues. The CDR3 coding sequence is TGCGCCAGTTCGGCCGGGACAGCAAACACTGAAGCTTTCTTT. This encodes CASSAGTANTEAFF. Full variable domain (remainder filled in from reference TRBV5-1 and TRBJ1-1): KAGVTQTPRYLIKTRGQQVTLSCSPISGHRSVSWYQQTPGQGLQFLFEYFSETQRNKGNFPGRFSGRQFSNSRSEMNVSTLELGDSALYLCASSAGTANTEAFFGQGTRLTVV.

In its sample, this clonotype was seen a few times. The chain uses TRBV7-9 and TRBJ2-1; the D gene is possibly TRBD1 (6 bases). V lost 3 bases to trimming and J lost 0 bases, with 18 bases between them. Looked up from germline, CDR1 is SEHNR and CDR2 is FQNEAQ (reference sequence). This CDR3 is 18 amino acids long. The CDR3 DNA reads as TGTGCCAGCAGCTTTACCTGGGGGACACCGAGCTCCTACAATGAGCAGTTCTTC. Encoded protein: CASSFTWGTPSSYNEQFF.

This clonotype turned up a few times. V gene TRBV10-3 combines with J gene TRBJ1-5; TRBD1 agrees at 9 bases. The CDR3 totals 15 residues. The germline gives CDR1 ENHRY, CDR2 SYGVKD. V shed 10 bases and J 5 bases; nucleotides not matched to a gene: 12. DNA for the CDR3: TGTGCCACCGCCGGGGGACAGGGTTCCTATCAGCCCCAGCATTTT. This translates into CATAGGQGSYQPQHF.

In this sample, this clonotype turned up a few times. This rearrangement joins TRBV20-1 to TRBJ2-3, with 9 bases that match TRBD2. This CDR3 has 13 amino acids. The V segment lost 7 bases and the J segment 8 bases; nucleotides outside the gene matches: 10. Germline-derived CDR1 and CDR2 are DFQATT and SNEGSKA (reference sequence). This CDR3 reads CSVAGAVPGTQYF. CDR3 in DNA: TGCAGTGTAGCGGGGGCCGTCCCCGGTACGCAGTATTTT.

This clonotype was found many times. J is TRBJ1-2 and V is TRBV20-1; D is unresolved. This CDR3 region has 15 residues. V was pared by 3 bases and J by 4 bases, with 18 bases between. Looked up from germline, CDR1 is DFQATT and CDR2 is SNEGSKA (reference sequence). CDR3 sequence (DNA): TGCAGTGCTAGGGCCCCCGGACCCTCGGGCTATGGCTACACCTTC. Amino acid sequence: CSARAPGPSGYGYTF.